The T cell receptor beta chain under discussion was sequenced for a study of human T cells and chemical hapten exposure. Study context: An approximately 2 cm by approximately 2 cm inner upper arm patch received 2% DPC for sensitization. There were weekly diphenylcyclopropenone doses to the scalp for patients throughout the roughly 25-week study. Regarding the study as a whole: Higher patch test scores went with higher counts of PT1 expanded TCRs.

TCRdb passed the RACE reads through MiXCR, listing each CDR3 protein once. The sample carries around 300,000 distinct CDR3 sequences, 6% to 8.5% recorded once. In its sample, this clonotype was seen a few times. The antigen remains unidentified. The CDR3 has 15 residues. Germline V gene data show CDR1 as SGHTA and CDR2 as FQGNSA. Trimming shortened V by 1 base and J by 0 bases, and 8 bases separated the two germline ends. Noted time point: patch test 1, 2 weeks after DPC sensitization. This sample's treatment: therapeutic diphenylcyclopropenone sensitization with weekly scalp DPC. Specimen: whole blood, collected in connection with sensitization to the hapten diphenylcyclopropenone (DPC). This chain joins TRBV7-2 and TRBJ2-3; D is ambiguous. This TCR derives from a woman younger than 30 with alopecia areata. Some clones in this sample may be carry-over from other donors' samples. The CDR3 DNA reads TGTGCCAGCAGCTTAGTTTCGACGAGCACAGATACGCAGTATTTT. It specifies CASSLVSTSTDTQYF.